Below, one T cell receptor (beta chain) is given with its context. Its specificity is not known. The study ran its PCR with 60 Vbeta and 13 Jbeta primers. Using immunoSEQ multiplex PCR, the repertoire was profiled, and TCRdb retains in-frame clones only, with some absent. The sample contains tens of thousands of clones, about 60% of which appear only once. The junction had 4 bases not matched to a gene; V was cut back by 4 bases and J by 1 base. The CDR3 totals 15 residues. Germline-derived CDR1 and CDR2 are MDHEN and SYDVKM. This entry belongs to a study of cytomegalovirus exposure and HLA in healthy donors. Overall study: Of the donors genotyped, approximately 410 in all, over 80% fell in the Caucasian-associated ancestry cluster. Points from the study as a whole: In vitro checks showed that a few CMV-associated chains really do target CMV antigens. In an earlier analysis, most TCR beta V segments were productive about 87% or about 30% of the time.

The receptor was isolated from a woman aged 30 to 39 in good health and CMV-seronegative. Sequences were obtained from PBMCs. The V gene is TRBV28, the J gene TRBJ2-3, with 8 positions matching TRBD1. This CDR3 reads CASSYRGMGTDTQYF. In DNA, the CDR3 is TGTGCCAGCAGTTACAGGGGGATGGGCACAGATACGCAGTATTTT.